This T cell receptor (beta chain) came from a study of CD8 T cells in Susac syndrome. The CDR3 extends over 15 amino acids. V lost 5 bases to trimming and J lost 5 bases; unmatched junction nucleotides: 4. Germline V CDR1 and CDR2: SGHTA, FQGNSA. Reverse transcription of roughly 0.5 to 1 ug RNA used random hexamers. Each CDR3 protein gets one entry after TCRdb re-called the immunoSEQ multiplex PCR reads with MiXCR. The sample holds about 150,000 distinct CDR3 sequences, approximately 95% seen once. The chain employs TRBV7-2 and TRBJ2-1; TRBD2 aligns across 12 bases. The sequence derives from a human donor with multiple sclerosis. Material: CD4+ T cells from PBMCs. The CDR3 loop reads CASSQGLAGHNEQFF. CDR3 DNA: TGTGCCAGCAGCCAGGGACTAGCGGGCCACAATGAGCAGTTCTTC. Combining the CDR3 with reference TRBV7-2 and TRBJ2-1 gives the whole variable domain GAGVSQSPSNKVTEKGKDVELRCDPISGHTALYWYRQSLGQGLEFLIYFQGNSAPDKSGLPSDRFSAERTGGSVSTLTIQRTQQEDSAVYLCASSQGLAGHNEQFFGPGTRLTVL.